This TCR beta chain emerged from a study of T cell responses to AZD1222 COVID-19 vaccine. Overall study results and limits: The sample set comprised mostly white British donors with more females, and clonal diversity was possibly underestimated. CD4 TCRs linked to vaccination spanned spike, dominating at 160-218 and 743-854.

Details on this clone: Its specificity is unknown. In the same sample, other DNA sequences code for this CDR3.

Repertoires were generated with immunoSEQ multiplex PCR, while TCRdb's copy carries only in-frame clones and drops some. The sample yields approximately 110,000 clones, 70% to 90% seen once. V shed 3 bases, J shed 6 bases, and the junction held 7 bases outside the gene matches. The CDR3 loop spans 15 amino acids. The germline CDR1 and CDR2 sequences are SEHNR and FQNEAQ (reference sequence). The rearrangement uses TRBV7-9 and TRBJ2-2, with 7 bases that match TRBD2. The clonotype originates from an adult in good health. The sequenced sample was peripheral blood, obtained on day 0 of AZD1222 vaccination. The CDR3 is CASSLGGRASGELFF. The CDR3 DNA sequence: TGTGCCAGCAGCTTGGGGGGGAGGGCCTCCGGGGAGCTGTTTTTT.